The 21 T cell receptor beta chains below come from one sample, sequenced in a study of post-analysis software for immune sequencing data. Which antigens these TCRs recognize remains unknown. Carried by the TCR beta cDNA libraries were unique molecular identifiers. A single record per CDR3 protein comes from TCRdb applying MiXCR to the PCR reads. This sample carries about 430,000 distinct CDR3 sequences, roughly 40% of them seen once, and the ten largest clones take 7.5% to 8.5%. Regarding the study as a whole: Included in a set of roughly 5 TRBV segments more frequent in patients than controls were TRBV5-6, TRBV5-1 and TRBV20-1.

The sequenced sample was blood. These receptors all stem from a girl aged 2 to 9 with multiple sclerosis.

To note about this clonotype: One junction end does not reproduce the germline sequence, and a read error may be involved. The chain has TRBV4-2 and TRBJ1-4, with D perhaps TRBD1 (6 bases). The CDR3 totals 18 residues. CDR1 is LGHNA, CDR2 YNFKEQ, per germline. CDR3 in DNA: TGTGCCAGCAGCCAAGTACAGGGACCGGGGAAAGCTAATGAAAGACTGTTTTTT. Encoded protein: CASSQVQGPGKANERLFF.

The chain has TRBV28 and TRBJ2-1, with D perhaps matching TRBD2 (6 bases). This CDR3 region has 16 residues. The germline V and J ends were trimmed by 4 bases and 12 bases, with 25 bases remaining between them. Germline CDR1 reads MDHEN; CDR2 reads SYDVKM. CDR3 in amino acids: CASSWGSRGILEGQFF. In DNA, the CDR3 is TGTGCCAGCAGTTGGGGGTCTAGGGGAATTTTGGAGGGGCAGTTCTTC.

This chain joins TRBV14 and TRBJ2-4; D may correspond to TRBD1 or TRBD2 (6 bases each). The last part of the DNA fits TRBJ2-7 better; the J call may be wrong. The CDR3 is 14 amino acids. The germline V gene encodes CDR1 SGHDN and CDR2 FVKESK. CDR3 coding DNA: TGTGCCAGCAGCCAAGGTCGGGGGCCTTACGAGCAGTACTTC. Amino acids: CASSQGRGPYEQYF.

The rearrangement uses TRBV12-3 or TRBV12-4 and TRBJ1-1; no definite D call. Trimming removed 6 bases at V and 7 bases at J, with 15 bases between. This CDR3 has 13 residues. In nucleotides, the CDR3 is TGTGCCAGCAGCCCCCCGGTACCGCTTGAAGCTTTCTTT. Its translation: CASSPPVPLEAFF.

This clonotype was counted a single time. Germline is not matched at one junction end, which may reflect a read error. The genes are TRBV19 and TRBJ2-5; tentative D call: TRBD2 (7 bases). CDR1 and CDR2 (germline): LNHDA, SQIVND (reference sequence). The CDR3 loop spans 16 amino acids. CDR3 sequence: CASSTGPGLGGEAQYF. In nucleotides, the CDR3 is TGTGCCAGTAGTACCGGCCCAGGACTAGGGGGAGAGGCCCAGTACTTC. The full variable domain, in which reference TRBV19 and TRBJ2-5 provide the parts outside the CDR3, is DGGITQSPKYLFRKEGQNVTLSCEQNLNHDAMYWYRQDPGQGLRLIYYSQIVNDFQKGDIAEGYSVSREKKESFPLTVTSAQKNPTAFYLCASSTGPGLGGEAQYFGPGTRLLVL.

This chain links TRBV28 with TRBJ2-3; perhaps TRBD1 as D (6 bases). The V gene's germline CDR1 is MDHEN and CDR2 SYDVKM. V was pared by 3 bases and J by 4 bases, with 17 bases between. This CDR3 is built from 16 residues. The DNA for the CDR3 is TGTGCCAGCAGTTTGCTCTCACTCGGACAGTCAGATACGCAGTATTTT. It codes for CASSLLSLGQSDTQYF.

This clonotype was counted between two and nine times. The CDR3 DNA reads as TGTGCCAGCAGCTTAAGGTTCCCCCAGATCTCGTACGAGCAGTACTTC. It translates to CASSLRFPQISYEQYF. This chain uses TRBV7-2 with TRBJ2-4, with no clear D. The better agreement between TRBJ2-7 and the DNA end casts doubt on the J call. The CDR3 is made up of 16 amino acids. From germline, CDR1 is SGHTA and CDR2 FQGNSA.

The J gene is TRBJ1-5, the V gene TRBV12-3 or TRBV12-4, with 8 bases identical to TRBD1. The CDR3 covers 14 residues. Losses at the gene ends were 6 bases for V and 6 bases for J; bases not matched to a gene: 7. CDR3 DNA: TGTGCCAGCAGCTCATCAGGGGGCGGTCAGCCCCAGCATTTT. Translating it yields CASSSSGGGQPQHF.

This clonotype occurred a few times. The chain recombines TRBV24-1 with TRBJ2-1; D is perhaps TRBD1 or TRBD2 (5 bases each). The V gene's germline CDR1 is KGHDR and CDR2 SFDVKD. The V gene lost 12 bases and the J gene lost 8 bases, with 22 bases spanning the gap. The CDR3 runs to 14 residues. The CDR3 reads CAVGKGDSYHEQFF. The DNA for the CDR3 is TGTGCCGTAGGGAAGGGAGACAGTTACCATGAGCAGTTCTTC.

This chain uses TRBV10-3 with TRBJ1-6, with 7 bases lining up with TRBD1. Per germline, CDR1 ENHRY and CDR2 SYGVKD. This CDR3 has 13 amino acids. Trimming at V came to 8 bases and at J to 10 bases, leaving 8 bases not matched to a gene. DNA of the CDR3: TGTGCCATCGGGATACAGGGGAAATCACCCCTCCACTTT. Amino acid sequence: CAIGIQGKSPLHF.

The chain uses TRBV29-1 and TRBJ1-1; a weak D match, TRBD1 (6 bases). The length of the CDR3 is 13 residues. V was trimmed by 7 bases and J by 3 bases, leaving 15 bases between them. CDR1 is SQVTM and CDR2 is ANQGSEA in the germline V gene. The CDR3 DNA follows: TGCAGCGCGGGGGCCCCCGGCGACACTGAAGCTTTCTTT. Translation gives CSAGAPGDTEAFF.

The chain is built from TRBV9 and TRBJ1-1; D is perhaps TRBD1 (5 bases). Per germline, CDR1 SGDLS and CDR2 YYNGEE. The ends were cut back, 4 bases at V and 0 bases at J, with 13 bases in the middle. CDR3 length: 15 amino acids. CDR3 amino acids: CASSPLGQLNTEAFF. In DNA, the CDR3 is TGTGCCAGCAGCCCGTTGGGGCAGCTGAACACTGAAGCTTTCTTT.

This clonotype turned up a few times. V and J are TRBV7-9 and TRBJ2-1; 10 nucleotides line up with TRBD1. Germline V gene sequence: CDR1 SEHNR, CDR2 FQNEAQ (reference sequence). The CDR3 sequence is 13 residues long. V lost 3 bases to trimming and J lost 12 bases; unmatched junction nucleotides: 5. In DNA, the CDR3 is TGTGCCAGCAGCTTGGACAGGGGGTCGGGGCAGTTCTTC. It translates to CASSLDRGSGQFF.

The rearrangement joins TRBV12-3 or TRBV12-4 to TRBJ2-3, with D possibly TRBD2 on 6 matching bases. The CDR3 consists of 15 residues. With 0 bases removed from V and 3 bases from J, the gap between germline ends came to 10 bases. The CDR3 is CASSLAPGLTDTQYF. CDR3 nucleotides: TGTGCCAGCAGTTTAGCCCCGGGACTTACAGATACGCAGTATTTT.

The CDR3, as DNA: TGCGCCAGCAGCCAAGCGCCTCGTAGGGGCAGTAATTCACCCCTCCACTTT. Its protein is CASSQAPRRGSNSPLHF. The chain couples TRBV4-1 to TRBJ1-6, with D tentatively TRBD1 (5 bases). Germline lookup yields CDR1 MGHRA and CDR2 YSYEKL. The CDR3 sequence is 17 residues long. V dropped 1 base and J dropped 6 bases, with 16 bases sitting between them.

The J gene is TRBJ1-5, the V gene TRBV2, with D unresolved. The CDR3 runs 13 residues. CDR1 SNHLY and CDR2 FYNNEI come from the germline V gene. Trimming left V 6 bases short and J 5 bases short, with 11 bases between. The CDR3 loop is CASREDGDQPQHF. The CDR3 nucleotides read TGTGCCAGCAGAGAGGACGGCGATCAGCCCCAGCATTTT.

This chain joins TRBV28 and TRBJ2-5, with 8 positions matching TRBD1. The CDR3 spans 15 residues. Germline values: CDR1 MDHEN, CDR2 SYDVKM. Germline trimming cut 4 bases from V and 0 bases from J; bases unmatched to any gene: 4. The CDR3 DNA is TGTGCCAGCAGTTGGGACAGGCGCAACCAAGAGACCCAGTACTTC. Protein product: CASSWDRRNQETQYF.

This clonotype has just one count. The V call is TRBV3-1, the J call TRBJ1-6; tentatively, D is TRBD1 (5 bases). The length of the CDR3 is 13 residues. Between the trimmed V and J ends, which lost 5 bases and 6 bases, there was a span of 8 bases. Germline CDR1 LGHDT, CDR2 YNNKEL (reference sequence). The CDR3 loop reads CASSGDANSPLHF. CDR3 DNA: TGTGCCAGCAGCGGGGACGCTAATTCACCCCTCCACTTT.

The V call is TRBV28, the J call TRBJ1-2; no clear D. The germline CDR1 and CDR2 sequences are MDHEN and SYDVKM. Trimming left V 4 bases short and J 5 bases short, with 11 bases between. The CDR3 spans 13 residues. The CDR3 DNA reads TGTGCCAGCAGTTCCCCCCACAGTTATGGCTACACCTTC. Translating gives CASSSPHSYGYTF.

This clonotype was seen a handful of times. The chain recombines TRBV6-1 with TRBJ2-3; the D is unclear. The CDR3 runs 17 residues. V was clipped by 3 bases and J by 1 base, with 17 bases between them. From germline, CDR1 is MNHNS and CDR2 SASEGT. CDR3 DNA sequence: TGTGCCAGCAGTGATATTAGAAGGGTGGTTGGCACAGATACGCAGTATTTT. It specifies CASSDIRRVVGTDTQYF.

V gene TRBV20-1 combines with J gene TRBJ2-5; perhaps TRBD1 as D (5 bases). Trimming pared 3 bases from V and 7 bases from J, leaving 12 bases between. This CDR3 region has 12 residues. CDR1 and CDR2 from the germline V gene are DFQATT and SNEGSKA (reference sequence). In DNA form, the CDR3 reads TGCAGTGCTAGCGGTGTTAGGGGGACCCAGTACTTC. This translates into CSASGVRGTQYF.